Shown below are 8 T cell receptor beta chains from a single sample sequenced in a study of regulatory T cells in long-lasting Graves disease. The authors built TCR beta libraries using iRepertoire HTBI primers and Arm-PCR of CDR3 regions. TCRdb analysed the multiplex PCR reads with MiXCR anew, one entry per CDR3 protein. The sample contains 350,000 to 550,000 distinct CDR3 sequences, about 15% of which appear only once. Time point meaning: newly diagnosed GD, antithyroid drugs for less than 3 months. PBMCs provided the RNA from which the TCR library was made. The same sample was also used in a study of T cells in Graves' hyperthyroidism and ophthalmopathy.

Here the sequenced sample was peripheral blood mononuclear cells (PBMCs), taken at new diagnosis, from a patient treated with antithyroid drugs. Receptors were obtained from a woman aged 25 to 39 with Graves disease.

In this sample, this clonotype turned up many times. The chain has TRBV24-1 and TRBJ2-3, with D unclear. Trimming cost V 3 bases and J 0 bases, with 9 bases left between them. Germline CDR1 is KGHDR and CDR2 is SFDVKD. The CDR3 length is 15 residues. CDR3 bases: TGTGCCACCAGTGATGTTCTGGTTAGCACAGATACGCAGTATTTT. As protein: CATSDVLVSTDTQYF.

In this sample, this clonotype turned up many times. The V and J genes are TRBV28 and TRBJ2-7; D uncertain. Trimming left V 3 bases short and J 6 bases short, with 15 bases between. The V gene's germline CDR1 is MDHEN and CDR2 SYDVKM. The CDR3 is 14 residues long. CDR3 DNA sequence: TGTGCCAGCAGTTTGTCGTCAAGTACTGGCGAGCAGTACTTC. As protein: CASSLSSSTGEQYF.

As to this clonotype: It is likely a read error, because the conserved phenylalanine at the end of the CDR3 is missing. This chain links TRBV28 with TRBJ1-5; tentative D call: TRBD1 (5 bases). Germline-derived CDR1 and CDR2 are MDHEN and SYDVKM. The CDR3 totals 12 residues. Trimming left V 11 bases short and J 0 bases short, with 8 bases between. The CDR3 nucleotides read TGTGCCGGGGGAGATAGCAATCAGCCCCAGCATCTT. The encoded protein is CAGGDSNQPQHL.

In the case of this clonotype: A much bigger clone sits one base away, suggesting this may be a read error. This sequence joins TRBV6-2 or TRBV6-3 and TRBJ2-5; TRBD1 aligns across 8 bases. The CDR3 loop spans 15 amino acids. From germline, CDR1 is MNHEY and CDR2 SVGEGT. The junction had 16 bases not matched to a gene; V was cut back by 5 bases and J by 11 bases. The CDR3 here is CASSVGTGSYNEQYF. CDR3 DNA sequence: TGTGCCAGCAGTGTCGGGACAGGTTCCTACAATGAGCAGTACTTC.

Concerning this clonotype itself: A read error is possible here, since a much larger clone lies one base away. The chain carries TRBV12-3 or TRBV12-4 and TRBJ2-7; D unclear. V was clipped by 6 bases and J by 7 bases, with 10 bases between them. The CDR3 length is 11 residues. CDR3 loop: CASSPGEEQYF. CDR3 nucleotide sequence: TGTGCCAGCAGCCCTGGAGAGGAGCAGTACTTC.

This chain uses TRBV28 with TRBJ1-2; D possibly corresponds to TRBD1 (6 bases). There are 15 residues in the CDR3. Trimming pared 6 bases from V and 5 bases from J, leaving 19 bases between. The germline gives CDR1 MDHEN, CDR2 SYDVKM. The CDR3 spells CASRETGVWVYGYTF. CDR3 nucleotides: TGTGCCAGCAGAGAGACAGGAGTTTGGGTATATGGCTACACCTTC.

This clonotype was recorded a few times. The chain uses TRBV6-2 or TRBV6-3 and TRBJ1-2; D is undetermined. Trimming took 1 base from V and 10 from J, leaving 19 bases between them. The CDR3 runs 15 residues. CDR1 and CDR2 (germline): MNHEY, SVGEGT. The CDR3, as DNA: TGTGCCAGCAGTTACTACCTTATAAGAGACGAGACCTACACCTTC. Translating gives CASSYYLIRDETYTF.

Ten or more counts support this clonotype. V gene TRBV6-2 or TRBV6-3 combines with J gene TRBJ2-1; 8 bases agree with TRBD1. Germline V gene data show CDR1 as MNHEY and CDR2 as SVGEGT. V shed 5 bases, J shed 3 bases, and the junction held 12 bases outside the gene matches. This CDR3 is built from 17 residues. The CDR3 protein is CASSPERTGIYYNEQFF. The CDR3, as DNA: TGTGCCAGCAGTCCCGAACGGACAGGGATTTACTACAATGAGCAGTTCTTC.